This T cell receptor (beta chain) was documented in a study of technical replicates of blood from a few donors. This CDR3 contains 13 residues. Trimming took 3 bases from V and 3 from J, leaving 9 bases between them. Germline CDR1 and CDR2: GTSNPN and SVGIG (reference sequence). Using immunoSEQ multiplex PCR, the repertoire was profiled, and TCRdb retains in-frame clones only, with some absent. This table holds about 80,000 clones, almost 98% found once. The chain is built from TRBV30 and TRBJ1-3, with D unresolved. Source material: T cells isolated from PBMCs. The receptor was derived from a human donor in good health. In DNA, the CDR3 is TGTGCCTGGAGGAGCAATGGTGGAAACACCATATATTTT. Translation: CAWRSNGGNTIYF.